These T cell receptor beta chains were read from a single sample in a study of T cells in Graves' hyperthyroidism and ophthalmopathy. TCRdb recomputed calls from the multiplex PCR reads with MiXCR, one row per CDR3 protein. The table shows 490,000 or so distinct CDR3 sequences, with around a fifth occurring only once. Material for sequencing was blood. The receptors here all came from a woman in her seventies with Graves' ophthalmopathy. CDR3s include the opening cysteine and the closing phenylalanine or tryptophan. D genes are given only for firm matches. Size is stated for part of the rows, as once, few or many counts, or as a class when the clone is expanded.

V,size,J,D,CDR3,DNA
TRBV30,NA,TRBJ2-3,NA,CAWIPWGLIGLTQYF,TGTGCCTGGATCCCGTGGGGACTCATTGGGCTTACGCAGTATTTT
TRBV18,few,TRBJ1-1,NA,CASSPIVNTEAFF,TGTGCCAGCTCACCGATCGTAAACACTGAAGCTTTCTTT
TRBV7-6,many,TRBJ2-5,TRBD2,CASSPLQGGETQYF,TGTGCCAGCAGCCCCCTGCAGGGAGGGGAGACCCAGTACTTC
TRBV12-3/TRBV12-4,NA,TRBJ2-1,TRBD2,CASRSSSGGGRYYNEQFF,TGTGCCAGCAGAAGTTCCTCTGGGGGAGGGAGGTACTACAATGAGCAGTTCTTC
TRBV5-1,NA,TRBJ2-5,NA,CASSSGVFQETQYF,TGCGCCAGCAGCTCAGGAGTTTTCCAAGAGACCCAGTACTTC
TRBV5-5,NA,TRBJ2-7,NA,CASSPQAGGRSYEQYF,TGTGCCAGCAGCCCCCAGGCTGGGGGCAGATCCTACGAGCAGTACTTC
TRBV9,NA,TRBJ2-5,NA,CASSVGHDRETQYF,TGTGCCAGCAGCGTAGGTCACGATAGAGAGACCCAGTACTTC
TRBV20-1,many,TRBJ1-1,TRBD1,CSARQGNTEAFF,TGCAGTGCGAGACAGGGGAACACTGAAGCTTTCTTT
TRBV12-3/TRBV12-4,NA,TRBJ2-3,TRBD1,CASRYRGNTQYF,TGTGCCAGCAGGTACAGGGGTAATACGCAGTATTTT
TRBV5-1,few,TRBJ1-1,TRBD1,CASSRDRPSGTEAFF,TGCGCCAGCAGCAGGGACAGGCCTTCAGGGACTGAAGCTTTCTTT
TRBV2,NA,TRBJ2-2,TRBD2,CASRAGTSGSIEELFF,TGTGCCAGCAGGGCCGGGACTAGCGGGAGTATCGAGGAGCTGTTTTTT
TRBV10-3,NA,TRBJ2-7,NA,CAISEGAGASYEQYF,TGTGCCATCAGTGAGGGTGCGGGGGCCTCCTACGAGCAGTACTTC
TRBV5-1,NA,TRBJ1-1,NA,CASSLEGGLRNTEAFF,TGCGCCAGCAGCTTGGAAGGGGGGCTAAGGAACACTGAAGCTTTCTTT
TRBV6-2/TRBV6-3,NA,TRBJ1-3,NA,CASALAASGNTIYF,TGTGCCAGCGCCCTGGCCGCCTCTGGAAACACCATATATTTT
TRBV5-6,NA,TRBJ2-3,TRBD1,CASSLYQGASTDTQYF,TGTGCCAGCAGCTTGTACCAGGGGGCAAGCACAGATACGCAGTATTTT
TRBV10-3,NA,TRBJ1-1,TRBD1,CAIKGTEYTEAFF,TGTGCCATCAAGGGGACAGAGTACACTGAAGCTTTCTTT
TRBV29-1,NA,TRBJ2-7,NA,CSVVDGGYEQYF,TGCAGCGTTGTGGACGGAGGGTACGAGCAGTACTTC
TRBV6-6,few,TRBJ1-2,NA,CASSYSVQGGYGYTF,TGTGCCAGCAGTTACTCGGTCCAAGGGGGCTATGGCTACACCTTC
TRBV11-2,NA,TRBJ1-3,NA,CASSSGGWPGNTIYF,TGTGCCAGCAGCTCCGGAGGGTGGCCAGGAAACACCATATATTTT
TRBV27,few,TRBJ1-2,TRBD1,CASSHRGLSGYTF,TGTGCCAGCAGTCACAGGGGGCTCTCGGGCTACACCTTC
TRBV5-1,NA,TRBJ1-4,NA,CASSLVSAEKLFF,TGCGCCAGCAGCTTGGTCTCAGCTGAAAAACTGTTTTTT
TRBV6-5,many,TRBJ1-1,TRBD1,CASSYSGTGDGEAFF,TGTGCCAGCAGTTACTCCGGGACAGGGGACGGTGAAGCTTTCTTT
TRBV3-1,NA,TRBJ1-2,TRBD1,CASSQAGQVYGYTF,TGTGCCAGCAGCCAGGCGGGACAGGTCTATGGCTACACCTTC
TRBV9,many,TRBJ2-1,TRBD1,CASSAATTGLGNEQFF,TGTGCCAGCAGCGCCGCCACGACAGGGCTGGGCAATGAGCAGTTCTTC
TRBV5-1,NA,TRBJ2-4,NA,CASSFGGANSGQNIQYF,TGCGCCAGCAGCTTCGGGGGCGCTAACAGCGGCCAAAACATTCAGTACTTC
TRBV19,many,TRBJ2-1,NA,CASSIVNSRVNEQFF,TGTGCCAGTAGTATAGTAAACAGCAGAGTGAATGAGCAGTTCTTC
TRBV4-1,few,TRBJ2-7,NA,CASSQEGPSSSYEQYF,TGCGCCAGCAGCCAAGAGGGTCCCTCCAGCTCCTACGAGCAGTACTTC
TRBV7-8,many,TRBJ2-7,NA,CASSLDRVLLEQYF,TGTGCCAGCAGCTTAGACAGGGTCCTACTCGAGCAGTACTTC
TRBV13,NA,TRBJ1-2,NA,CASSLGRGAGGYTF,TGCGCCAGCAGCTTGGGCAGGGGCGCGGGAGGCTACACCTTC
TRBV6-4,NA,TRBJ1-1,NA,CASRRAENTEAFF,TGTGCCAGCAGGAGGGCAGAGAACACTGAAGCTTTCTTT
TRBV3-1,few,TRBJ1-5,NA,CASSRGQSNQPQHF,TGTGCCAGCAGCCGTGGACAGAGCAATCAGCCCCAGCATTTT
TRBV2,NA,TRBJ2-6,NA,CASSEVGGTSGANVLTF,TGTGCCAGCAGTGAAGTTGGGGGAACCTCTGGGGCCAACGTCCTGACTTTC
TRBV12-5,few,TRBJ1-5,NA,CASGPGSQNQPQHF,TGTGCTAGTGGCCCCGGGTCTCAGAATCAGCCCCAGCATTTT
TRBV9,once,TRBJ2-3,NA,CASSVDGARDTQYF,TGTGCCAGCAGCGTAGATGGAGCGCGGGATACGCAGTATTTT
TRBV30,NA,TRBJ2-7,TRBD2,CAWSSGGGSYEQYF,TGTGCCTGGAGTTCCGGGGGGGGGTCCTACGAGCAGTACTTC
TRBV5-1,many,TRBJ2-7,TRBD1,CASSLRTGDYEQYF,TGCGCCAGCAGCTTACGGACAGGGGACTACGAGCAGTACTTC
TRBV19,NA,TRBJ1-5,TRBD1,CASSMYYGGQGRNQPQHF,TGTGCCAGTAGTATGTACTACGGGGGACAGGGGAGGAATCAGCCCCAGCATTTT
TRBV5-6,NA,TRBJ2-2,TRBD2,CASSLTLGGRAAAGELFF,TGTGCCAGCAGCTTGACACTAGGCGGGAGGGCCGCTGCCGGGGAGCTGTTTTTT
TRBV10-3,few,TRBJ2-5,NA,CAISALAETQYF,TGTGCCATCAGTGCTTTAGCGGAGACCCAGTACTTC
TRBV2,few,TRBJ2-7,NA,CASSDLAEQYF,TGTGCCAGCAGTGATTTAGCCGAGCAGTACTTC
TRBV13,few,TRBJ2-1,NA,CASSTYSDEQFF,TGTGCCAGCAGCACTTATAGCGATGAGCAGTTCTTC
TRBV7-8,many,TRBJ2-1,TRBD2,CASSQGLAGGQNEQFF,TGTGCCAGCAGCCAGGGCCTAGCGGGAGGACAAAATGAGCAGTTCTTC
TRBV12-5,NA,TRBJ1-5,NA,CASAPGSNQPQHF,TGTGCTAGTGCTCCTGGGAGCAATCAGCCCCAGCATTTT
TRBV20-1,few,TRBJ2-1,NA,CSATQDSYNEQFF,TGCAGTGCCACCCAGGACAGTTACAATGAGCAGTTCTTC
TRBV12-3/TRBV12-4,NA,TRBJ1-1,TRBD1,CASSTGQGHTEAFF,TGTGCCAGCAGTACGGGACAGGGACACACTGAAGCTTTCTTT
TRBV2,NA,TRBJ2-2,NA,CASSEAGRNTGELFF,TGTGCCAGCAGTGAAGCGGGTCGTAACACCGGGGAGCTGTTTTTT
TRBV3-1,many,TRBJ1-1,NA,CASSPYQGTEAFF,TGTGCCAGCAGCCCATACCAGGGTACTGAAGCTTTCTTT
TRBV7-2,NA,TRBJ2-1,NA,CASSPWGGANNEQFF,TGTGCCAGCAGCCCCTGGGGGGGGGCGAACAATGAGCAGTTCTTC
TRBV28,NA,TRBJ1-1,NA,CASSSRPLNTEAFF,TGTGCCAGCAGTTCGCGCCCTTTGAACACTGAAGCTTTCTTT
TRBV10-3,many,TRBJ1-1,NA,CAITWGVNTEAFF,TGTGCCATCACATGGGGCGTGAACACTGAAGCTTTCTTT
TRBV7-8,few,TRBJ2-7,NA,CASSGRAVVAAVNEQYF,TGTGCCAGCAGCGGAAGGGCGGTTGTCGCCGCCGTAAACGAGCAGTACTTC
TRBV20-1,few,TRBJ1-6,TRBD1,CSASITGGPPHF,TGCAGTGCTAGCATTACAGGGGGTCCCCCCCACTTT
TRBV5-4,few,TRBJ1-1,NA,CAIQAQRGTEAFF,TGTGCCATTCAGGCCCAAAGAGGCACTGAAGCTTTCTTT
TRBV15,NA,TRBJ2-1,TRBD2,CATSRALAGGEQFF,TGTGCCACCAGCAGAGCACTAGCGGGAGGTGAGCAGTTCTTC
TRBV7-2,NA,TRBJ2-6,TRBD1,CASSLGQGSSGANVLTF,TGTGCCAGCAGCTTAGGACAGGGGAGCTCTGGGGCCAACGTCCTGACTTTC